This record concerns one T cell receptor beta chain sequence. Its antigen is not identified. The sample is drawn from a study of T cells in narcolepsy. Regarding the study as a whole: Reportedly, autoreactive clonotypes were serially detected in patients' blood but not controls'. In some patient and control memory CD4+ samples, autoreactive clones were absent.

Generated by immunoSEQ multiplex PCR, the TCRdb table keeps only in-frame clones and is missing some. The sample lists 30,000 to 35,000 clones, about four fifths occurring once. The CDR3 extends over 15 amino acids. V was pared by 2 bases and J by 2 bases, with 12 bases between. From germline, CDR1 is MNHEY and CDR2 SVGAGI. The chain recombines TRBV6-5 with TRBJ2-5, with a possible D match to TRBD2 (5 bases). The sample comprised CD45RA- memory CD4+ T cells from PBMCs. The TCR was taken from a human donor with narcolepsy. CDR3 residues: CASSYGRTVQETQYF. As DNA, the CDR3 is TGTGCCAGCAGTTACGGACGGACTGTACAAGAGACCCAGTACTTC.